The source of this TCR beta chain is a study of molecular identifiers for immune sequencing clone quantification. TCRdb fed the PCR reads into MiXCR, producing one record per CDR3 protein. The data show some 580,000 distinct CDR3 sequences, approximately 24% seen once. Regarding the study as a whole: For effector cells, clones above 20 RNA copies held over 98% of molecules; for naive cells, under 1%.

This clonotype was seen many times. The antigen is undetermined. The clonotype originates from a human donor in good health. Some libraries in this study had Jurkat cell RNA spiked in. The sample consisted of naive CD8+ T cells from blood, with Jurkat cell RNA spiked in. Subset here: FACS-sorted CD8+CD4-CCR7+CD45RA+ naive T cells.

CDR3 protein: CATVPAGDTNEKLFF. CDR3 in DNA: TGTGCCACCGTTCCGGCCGGGGACACTAATGAAAAACTGTTTTTT. This rearrangement joins TRBV15 to TRBJ1-4; D possibly corresponds to TRBD1 (5 bases). Trimming cost V 8 bases and J 2 bases, with 15 bases left between them. The CDR3 is 15 amino acids. The germline V gene encodes CDR1 LNHNV and CDR2 YYDKDF (reference sequence).